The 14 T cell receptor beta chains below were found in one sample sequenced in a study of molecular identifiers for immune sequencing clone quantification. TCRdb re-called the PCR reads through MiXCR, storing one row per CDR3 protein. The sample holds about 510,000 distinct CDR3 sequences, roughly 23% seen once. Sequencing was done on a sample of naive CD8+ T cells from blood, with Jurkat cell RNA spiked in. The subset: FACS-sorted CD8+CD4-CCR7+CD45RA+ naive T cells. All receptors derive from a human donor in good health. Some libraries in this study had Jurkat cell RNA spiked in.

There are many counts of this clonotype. The CDR3 DNA reads TGTGCCAGCAGCTTACCTGCCTACGAGCAGTACTTC. This gives the protein CASSLPAYEQYF. The chain couples TRBV11-2 to TRBJ2-7, with D uncertain. CDR1 and CDR2 from the germline V gene are SGHAT and FQNNGV. The CDR3 is 12 residues long. The V and J ends lost 2 bases and 2 bases respectively, with 4 bases between them.

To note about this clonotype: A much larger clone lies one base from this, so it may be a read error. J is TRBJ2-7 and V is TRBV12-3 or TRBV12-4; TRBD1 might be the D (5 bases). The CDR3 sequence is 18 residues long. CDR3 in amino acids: CASSTSWNRSPTYYKQYF. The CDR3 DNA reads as TGTGCCAGCAGCACCTCATGGAACAGGAGTCCGACCTACTACAAGCAGTACTTC.

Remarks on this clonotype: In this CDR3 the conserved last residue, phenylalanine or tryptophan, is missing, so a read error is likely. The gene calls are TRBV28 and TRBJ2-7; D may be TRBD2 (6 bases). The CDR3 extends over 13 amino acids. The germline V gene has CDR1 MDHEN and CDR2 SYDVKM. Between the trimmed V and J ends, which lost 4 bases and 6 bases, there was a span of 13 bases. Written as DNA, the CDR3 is TGTGCCAGCAGTTCGGTGGAGGGGTCCGAGCAGTACCTC. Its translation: CASSSVEGSEQYL.

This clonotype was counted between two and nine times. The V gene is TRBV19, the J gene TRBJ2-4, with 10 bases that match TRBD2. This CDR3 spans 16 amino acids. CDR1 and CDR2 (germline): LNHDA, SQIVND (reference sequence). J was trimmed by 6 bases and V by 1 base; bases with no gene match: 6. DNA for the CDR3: TGTGCCAGTAGTATAGGCCCTACTAGCGGGGTAAACATTCAGTACTTC. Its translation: CASSIGPTSGVNIQYF.

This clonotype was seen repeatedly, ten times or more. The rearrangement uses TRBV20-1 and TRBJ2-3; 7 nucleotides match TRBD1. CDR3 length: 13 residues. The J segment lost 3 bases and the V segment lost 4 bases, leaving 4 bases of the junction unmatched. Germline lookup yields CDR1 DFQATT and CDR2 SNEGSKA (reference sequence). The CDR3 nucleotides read TGCAGTGCTACGGGACAGACTACAGATACGCAGTATTTT. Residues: CSATGQTTDTQYF.

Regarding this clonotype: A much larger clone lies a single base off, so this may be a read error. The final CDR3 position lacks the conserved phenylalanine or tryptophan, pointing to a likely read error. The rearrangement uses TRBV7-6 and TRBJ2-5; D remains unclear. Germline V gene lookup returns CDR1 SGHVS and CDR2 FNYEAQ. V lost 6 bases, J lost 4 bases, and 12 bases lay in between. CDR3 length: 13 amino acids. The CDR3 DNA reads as TGTGCCAGCAGTTCTGACGCCGGAGAGACCCAGTACCTC. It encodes CASSSDAGETQYL.

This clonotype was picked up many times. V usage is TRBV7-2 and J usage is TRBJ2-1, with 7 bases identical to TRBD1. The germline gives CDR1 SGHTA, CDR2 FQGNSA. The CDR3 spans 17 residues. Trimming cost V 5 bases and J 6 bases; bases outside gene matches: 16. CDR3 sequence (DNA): TGTGCCAGCAGCCCTGGAACCCGGGACAGCGGATTCAATGAGCAGTTCTTC. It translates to CASSPGTRDSGFNEQFF.

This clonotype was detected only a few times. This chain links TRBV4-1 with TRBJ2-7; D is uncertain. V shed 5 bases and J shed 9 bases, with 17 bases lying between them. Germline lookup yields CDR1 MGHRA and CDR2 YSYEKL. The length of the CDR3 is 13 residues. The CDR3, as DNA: TGCGCCAGCAGCGAGGTGGCCAACTTCGGGCAGTACTTC. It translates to CASSEVANFGQYF.

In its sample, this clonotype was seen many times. In DNA form, the CDR3 reads TGCAGTGCTAGAGGGAAGCTAGCGGATAGCTCTGGGGCCAACGTCCTGACTTTC. Amino acid sequence: CSARGKLADSSGANVLTF. The rearrangement uses TRBV20-1 and TRBJ2-6, with 7 bases matching TRBD2. V was pared by 1 base and J by 0 bases, with 9 bases of the junction left unmatched. The CDR3 has 18 amino acids. CDR1 is DFQATT, CDR2 SNEGSKA, per germline (reference sequence).

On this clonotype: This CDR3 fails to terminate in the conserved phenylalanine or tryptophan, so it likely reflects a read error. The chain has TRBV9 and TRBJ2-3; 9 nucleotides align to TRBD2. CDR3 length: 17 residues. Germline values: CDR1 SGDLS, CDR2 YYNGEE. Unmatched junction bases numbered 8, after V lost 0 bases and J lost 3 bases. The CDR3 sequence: CASSVEVAGVLTDTQYL. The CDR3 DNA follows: TGTGCCAGCAGCGTAGAGGTAGCGGGAGTGCTAACAGATACGCAGTATCTT.

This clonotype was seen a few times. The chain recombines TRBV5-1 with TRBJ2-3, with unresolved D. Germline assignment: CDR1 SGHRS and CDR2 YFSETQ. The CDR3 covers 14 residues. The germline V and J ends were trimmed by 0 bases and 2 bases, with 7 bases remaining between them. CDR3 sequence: CASSLDWNTDTQYF. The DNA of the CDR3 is TGCGCCAGCAGCTTGGACTGGAACACAGATACGCAGTATTTT.

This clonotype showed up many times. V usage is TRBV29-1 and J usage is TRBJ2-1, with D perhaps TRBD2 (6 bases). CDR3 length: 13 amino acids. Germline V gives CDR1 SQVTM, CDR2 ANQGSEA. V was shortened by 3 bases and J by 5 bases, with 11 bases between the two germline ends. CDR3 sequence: CSVDRGIDNEQFF. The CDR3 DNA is TGCAGCGTTGATCGCGGGATCGACAATGAGCAGTTCTTC.

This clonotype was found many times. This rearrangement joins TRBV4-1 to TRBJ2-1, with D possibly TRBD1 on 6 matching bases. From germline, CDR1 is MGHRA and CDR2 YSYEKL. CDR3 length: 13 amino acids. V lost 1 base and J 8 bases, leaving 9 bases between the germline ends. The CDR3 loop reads CASSQVNRDEQFF. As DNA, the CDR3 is TGCGCCAGCAGCCAAGTAAACAGGGATGAGCAGTTCTTC.

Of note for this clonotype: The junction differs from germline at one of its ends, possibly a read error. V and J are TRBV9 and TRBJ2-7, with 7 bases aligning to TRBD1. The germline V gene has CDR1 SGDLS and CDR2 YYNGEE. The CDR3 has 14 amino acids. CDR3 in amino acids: CASSTGQISYEQHF. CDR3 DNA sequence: TGTGCCAGCAGCACGGGACAGATCTCCTACGAGCAGCACTTC.